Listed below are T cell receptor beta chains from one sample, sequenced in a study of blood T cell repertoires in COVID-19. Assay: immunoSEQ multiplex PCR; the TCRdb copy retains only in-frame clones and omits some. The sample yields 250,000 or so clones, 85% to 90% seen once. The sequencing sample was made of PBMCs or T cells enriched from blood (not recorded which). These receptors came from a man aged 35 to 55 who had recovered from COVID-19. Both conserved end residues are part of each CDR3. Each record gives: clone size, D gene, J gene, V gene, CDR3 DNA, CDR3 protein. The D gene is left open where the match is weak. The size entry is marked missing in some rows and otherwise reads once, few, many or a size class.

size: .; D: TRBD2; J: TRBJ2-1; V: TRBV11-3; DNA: TGTGCCAGCAGCTCGGCTAGCGGGGGCGCGGATGAGCAGTTCTTC; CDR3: CASSSASGGADEQFF
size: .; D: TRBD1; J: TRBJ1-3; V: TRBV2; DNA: TGTGCCAGCACGGGACAGGCCTATTCTGGAAACACCATATATTTT; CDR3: CASTGQAYSGNTIYF
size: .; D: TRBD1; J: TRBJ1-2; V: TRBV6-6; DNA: TGTGCCAGCAGTCAAATCGGGACAGGGGCCTTTAACTATGGCTACACCTTC; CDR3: CASSQIGTGAFNYGYTF
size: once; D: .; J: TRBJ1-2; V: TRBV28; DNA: TGTGCCAGCAGTTCAGGAAACTTAGGTGGCTACACCTTC; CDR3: CASSSGNLGGYTF
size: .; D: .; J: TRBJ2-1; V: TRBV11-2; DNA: TGTGCCAGCAGCTTAGATAGTGTGCCCAATGAGCAGTTCTTC; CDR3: CASSLDSVPNEQFF
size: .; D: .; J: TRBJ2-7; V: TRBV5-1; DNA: TGCGCCAGCAGCGGTACCCCAGGCCCCAGCTCCTACGAGCAGTACTTC; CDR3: CASSGTPGPSSYEQYF
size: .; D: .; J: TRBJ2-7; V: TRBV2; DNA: TGTGCCAGCAGCGAGGGTCGGGCCCTATCATACGAGCAGTACTTC; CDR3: CASSEGRALSYEQYF
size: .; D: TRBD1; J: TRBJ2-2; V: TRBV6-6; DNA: TGTGCCAGCAGCAGGGACAGCTCATTCGGGGAGCTGTTTTTT; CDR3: CASSRDSSFGELFF
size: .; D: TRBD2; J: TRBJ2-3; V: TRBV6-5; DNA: TGTGCCAGCACTCAAAGGACTAGAGTGGATACGCAGTATTTT; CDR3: CASTQRTRVDTQYF
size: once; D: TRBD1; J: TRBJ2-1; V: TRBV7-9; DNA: TGTGCCAGCAGTCCCGACAGGGGGTCCTACAATGAGCAGTTCTTC; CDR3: CASSPDRGSYNEQFF
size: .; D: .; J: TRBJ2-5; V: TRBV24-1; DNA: TGTGCCACCAGTGATTTGACAGGGCGGGAGACCCAGTACTTC; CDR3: CATSDLTGRETQYF
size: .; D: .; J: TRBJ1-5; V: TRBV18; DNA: TGTGCCAGCTCACGGGACTCCCTATTCAATCAGCCCCAGCATTTT; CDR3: CASSRDSLFNQPQHF
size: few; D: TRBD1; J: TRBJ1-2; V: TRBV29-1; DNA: TGCAGCGTAGGGACAGGGGGCGACTATGGCTACACCTTC; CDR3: CSVGTGGDYGYTF
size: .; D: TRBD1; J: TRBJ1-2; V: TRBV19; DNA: TGTGCCAGTAGTATAGATCCAATCAGGGGGCGCGGTGGCTACACCTTC; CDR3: CASSIDPIRGRGGYTF
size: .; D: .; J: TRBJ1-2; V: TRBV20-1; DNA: TGCAGTGCTAGCGAGAACTATGGCTACACCTTC; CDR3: CSASENYGYTF
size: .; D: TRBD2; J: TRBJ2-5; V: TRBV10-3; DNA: TGTGCCATCAGTGAGTCGAGTAGCGGGAGAGAGGGAGAGACCCAGTACTTC; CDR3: CAISESSSGREGETQYF
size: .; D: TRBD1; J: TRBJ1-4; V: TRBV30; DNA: TGTGCCTGGAACAGGGGGGTAACTAATGAAAAACTGTTTTTT; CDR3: CAWNRGVTNEKLFF
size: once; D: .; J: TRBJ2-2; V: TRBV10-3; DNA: TGTGCCATCAGTGAGAACAGGCCGAACACCGGGGAGCTGTTTTTT; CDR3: CAISENRPNTGELFF
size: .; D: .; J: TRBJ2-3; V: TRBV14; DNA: TGTGCCAGCAGCCAAGATTTAAGCGATACGCAGTATTTT; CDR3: CASSQDLSDTQYF
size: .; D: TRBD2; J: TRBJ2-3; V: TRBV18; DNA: TGTGCCAGCTCAGTAGCGGGGGGTGGCACAGATACGCAGTATTTT; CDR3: CASSVAGGGTDTQYF
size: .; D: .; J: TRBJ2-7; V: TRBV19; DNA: TGTGCCAGTAGCAAATTTTACAGGAGCTCCTACGAGCAGTACTTC; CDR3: CASSKFYRSSYEQYF
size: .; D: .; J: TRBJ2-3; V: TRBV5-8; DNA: TGTGCCAGCAGCTTGCGCGCAGATACGCAGTATTTT; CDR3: CASSLRADTQYF
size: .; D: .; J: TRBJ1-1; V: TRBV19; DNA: TGTGCCAGTAGTATCGCCACAGATCTTTGGTCTGAAGCTTTCTTT; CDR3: CASSIATDLWSEAFF
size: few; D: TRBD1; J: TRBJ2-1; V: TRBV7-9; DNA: TGTGCCAGCAGCTTAAGGACAGGGGGGAAAGATGAGCAGTTCTTC; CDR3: CASSLRTGGKDEQFF
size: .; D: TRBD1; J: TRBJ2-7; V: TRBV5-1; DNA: TGCGCCAGCAGCATACAGGGGTCCCTCACCTACGAGCAGTACTTC; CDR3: CASSIQGSLTYEQYF
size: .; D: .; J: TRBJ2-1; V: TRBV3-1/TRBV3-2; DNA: TGTGCCAGCAGCCAAGACTGGCCGGGGAATGAGCAGTTCTTC; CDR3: CASSQDWPGNEQFF
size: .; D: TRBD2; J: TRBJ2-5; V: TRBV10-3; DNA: TGTGCCATCAGTGAGGAACTAGCGGGAGCTGAGACCCAGTACTTC; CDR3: CAISEELAGAETQYF
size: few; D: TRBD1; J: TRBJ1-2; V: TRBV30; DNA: TGTGCCTGGAGTCCTACAGGGGGCGGAGGCTATGGCTACACCTTC; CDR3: CAWSPTGGGGYGYTF
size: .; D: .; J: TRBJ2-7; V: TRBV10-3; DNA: TGTGCCATCAGTGAGCCCCAGGGGCAGGCAAGGGACGAGCAGTACTTC; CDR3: CAISEPQGQARDEQYF
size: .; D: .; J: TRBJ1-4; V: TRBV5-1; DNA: TGCGCCAGCAGCGACTCGGGAGATGAAAAACTGTTTTTT; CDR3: CASSDSGDEKLFF
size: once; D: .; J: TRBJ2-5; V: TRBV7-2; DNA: TGTGCCAGCAGCTTAGATTGGGACGGGGGGCCACAAGAGACCCAGTACTTC; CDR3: CASSLDWDGGPQETQYF
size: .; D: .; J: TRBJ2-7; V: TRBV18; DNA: TGTGCCAGCTCACCATATTCGGGGAGCTCCTACGAGCAGTACTTC; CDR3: CASSPYSGSSYEQYF
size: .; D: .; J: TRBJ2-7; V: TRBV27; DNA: TGTGCCAGCAGTTTGAGTCAGGGTAACGAGCAGTACTTC; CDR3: CASSLSQGNEQYF
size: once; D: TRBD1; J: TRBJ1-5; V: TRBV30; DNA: TGTGCCTGGAGGGGGACAGAGAATCAGCCCCAGCATTTT; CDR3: CAWRGTENQPQHF
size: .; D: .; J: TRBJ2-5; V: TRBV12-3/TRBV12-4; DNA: TGTGCCAGCAGTTTCTACGGAGAAGAGACCCAGTACTTC; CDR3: CASSFYGEETQYF
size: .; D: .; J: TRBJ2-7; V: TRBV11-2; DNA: TGTGCCAGCAGTCTAACAGGGACGGGCTCCTACGAGCAGTACTTC; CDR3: CASSLTGTGSYEQYF
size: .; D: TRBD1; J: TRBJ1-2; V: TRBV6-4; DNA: TGTGCCAGCACAAAGGACAGGGCCGGATATGGCTACACCTTC; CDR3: CASTKDRAGYGYTF
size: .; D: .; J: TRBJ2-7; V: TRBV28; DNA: TGTGCCAGCAGTCGTATAGGGGGGGGCTACGAGCAGTACTTC; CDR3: CASSRIGGGYEQYF
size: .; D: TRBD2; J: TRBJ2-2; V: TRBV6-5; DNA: TGTGCCAGCAGCCGGGGACTACCAAACACCGGGGAGCTGTTTTTT; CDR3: CASSRGLPNTGELFF
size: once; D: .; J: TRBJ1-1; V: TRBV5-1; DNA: TGCGCCAGCAGCCCTTTACCGAATGAGGACACTGAAGCTTTCTTT; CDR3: CASSPLPNEDTEAFF
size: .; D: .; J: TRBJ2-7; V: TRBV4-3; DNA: TGCGCCAGCAGCCAAGTCGGAGGGACCTACGAGCAGTACTTC; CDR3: CASSQVGGTYEQYF
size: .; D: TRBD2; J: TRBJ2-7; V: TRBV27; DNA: TGTGCCAGCAGTTTATCGATGTCTAGCGGAGTTTACGAGCAGTACTTC; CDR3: CASSLSMSSGVYEQYF
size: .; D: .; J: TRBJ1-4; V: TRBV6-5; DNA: TGTGCCACTCAGGGCCTTTCCGCAACTAATGAAAAACTGTTTTTT; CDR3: CATQGLSATNEKLFF
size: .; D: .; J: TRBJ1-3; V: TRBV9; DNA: TGTGCCAGCAGCGTAGAGCTAGACAGCACCTGGGACACCATATATTTT; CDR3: CASSVELDSTWDTIYF
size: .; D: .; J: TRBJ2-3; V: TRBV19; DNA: TGTGCCAGTAGCACACAGGGTGTGTGGGGCTTGAGCACAGATACGCAGTATTTT; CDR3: CASSTQGVWGLSTDTQYF
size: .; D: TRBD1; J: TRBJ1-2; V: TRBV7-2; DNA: TGTGCCAGCAGCTTAGGACAGGGGAGCGGCTACACCTTC; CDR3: CASSLGQGSGYTF
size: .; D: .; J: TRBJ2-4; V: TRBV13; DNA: TGTGCCAGCAGCCTAAATATGCAGGAAAACATTCAGTACTTC; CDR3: CASSLNMQENIQYF